The 23 T cell receptor beta chains given below trace back to one sample, sequenced in a study of T cell repertoires in cytomegalovirus infection. TCRdb processed the reads anew with MiXCR; each CDR3 protein has one entry. The table includes fewer than 700,000 distinct CDR3 sequences, 24% detected once. The sequencing input was CD8+ T cells from PBMCs. The source is a human donor in good health (CMV status not recorded). Some clones in this sample may be carry-over from other donors' samples.

This clonotype was picked up a small number of times. The CDR3 spells CASSEDRGLYNEQFF. The DNA for the CDR3 is TGTGCCAGCAGCGAGGACAGGGGCCTCTACAATGAGCAGTTCTTC. The chain couples TRBV5-5 to TRBJ2-1, with TRBD1 matching over 9 bases. Germline V gene sequence: CDR1 SGHKS, CDR2 YYEKEE (reference sequence). The V gene end was trimmed by 4 bases and the J gene end by 3 bases; junction bases not matched to a gene: 5. CDR3 size: 15 residues.

The V gene is TRBV2, the J gene TRBJ2-1; D is unresolved. The CDR3 contains 13 residues. Germline V gene sequence: CDR1 SNHLY, CDR2 FYNNEI. V dropped 9 bases and J dropped 5 bases, with 14 bases sitting between them. This chain's CDR3 is CARTTRSHNEQFF. CDR3 in DNA: TGTGCCAGGACCACAAGATCCCACAATGAGCAGTTCTTC.

In this sample, this clonotype turned up many times. The chain carries TRBV11-3 and TRBJ2-7; 9 positions agree with TRBD1. CDR1 and CDR2 (germline): SGHNT, YENEEA. V gave up 5 bases and J gave up 3 bases; unmatched junction bases: 14. The CDR3 totals 17 residues. The CDR3 region has the DNA TGTGCCAGCAGCCCCGGTGGCCGGACAGGGGTCTACTACGAGCAGTACTTC. Amino acids: CASSPGGRTGVYYEQYF. The variable domain in full, with the rest retrieved from reference TRBV11-3 and TRBJ2-7, is EAGVVQSPRYKIIEKKQPVAFWCNPISGHNTLYWYLQNLGQGPELLIRYENEEAVDDSQLPKDRFSAERLKGVDSTLKIQPAELGDSAVYLCASSPGGRTGVYYEQYFGPGTRLTVT.

This clonotype appeared many times. DNA of the CDR3: TGTGCCAGCAGCCCTCGTTCCTCCCCCTACAATGAGCAGTTCTTC. The encoded protein is CASSPRSSPYNEQFF. This chain joins TRBV7-9 and TRBJ2-1, with no clear D. The CDR3 sequence is 15 residues long. The V gene lost 5 bases and the J gene lost 2 bases, with 13 bases spanning the gap. The germline gives CDR1 SEHNR, CDR2 FQNEAQ (reference sequence).

V gene TRBV2 combines with J gene TRBJ2-7; 7 nucleotides agree with TRBD1. Germline CDR1 and CDR2: SNHLY and FYNNEI. This CDR3 is built from 13 residues. The V gene end was trimmed by 11 bases and the J gene end by 0 bases; junction bases not matched to a gene: 7. In DNA, the CDR3 is TGTGCCGTCTTGGGACAGAGCTCCTACGAGCAGTACTTC. As protein: CAVLGQSSYEQYF.

Note on this clonotype: This clone may be a read error of a much larger clone one base away. V gene TRBV12-3 or TRBV12-4 combines with J gene TRBJ2-1, with a weak D call TRBD2 (6 bases). V was cut by 3 bases and J by 3 bases, with 12 bases left in between. This CDR3 comprises 15 residues. The CDR3 DNA follows: TGTGCCAGCAGTTTTTCCAACGGGAGCTACAATGAGCAGTTCTTC. It is translated as CASSFSNGSYNEQFF.

This clonotype has a handful of counts. This chain links TRBV27 with TRBJ2-1; no reliable D call. This CDR3 spans 14 amino acids. Per the germline V gene, CDR1 is MNHEY and CDR2 is SMNVEV (reference sequence). Trimming stripped 3 bases from V and 15 bases from J, with 21 bases between. CDR3 in amino acids: CASSLSAPSSILFF. The CDR3 nucleotides read TGTGCCAGCAGTTTGTCAGCACCAAGTTCGATTTTGTTCTTC.

This clonotype was seen more than once but under ten times. The chain uses TRBV12-5 and TRBJ1-3; D ambiguous. Germline V gene lookup returns CDR1 LGHNT and CDR2 FRNRAP. V lost 3 bases to trimming and J lost 2 bases, with 23 bases between them. The CDR3 is 19 residues long. As DNA, the CDR3 is TGTGCTAGTGGTTTCGTGTCCCCCCACGACCCAAAAGCTGGAAACACCATATATTTT. Amino acids: CASGFVSPHDPKAGNTIYF.

This clonotype was counted only a few times. The chain joins TRBV2 to TRBJ2-7; D is undetermined. V was cut by 2 bases and J by 8 bases, with 10 bases left in between. CDR1 SNHLY and CDR2 FYNNEI come from the germline V gene. This CDR3 has 12 residues. CDR3 bases: TGTGCCAGCAGTGAACGGTCTCCCCAGCAGTACGTC. Its translation is CASSERSPQQYV.

The table lists this clonotype with a few counts. Written as DNA, the CDR3 is TGTGCCAGCAGCCAAGATAGGGCACCTTGGCATGAGCAGTTCTTC. The encoded protein is CASSQDRAPWHEQFF. The rearrangement uses TRBV14 and TRBJ2-1, with unresolved D. V lost 0 bases and J lost 8, with 14 bases in between. This CDR3 is 15 amino acids long. Per germline, CDR1 SGHDN and CDR2 FVKESK.

This clonotype showed up many times. V and J are TRBV7-2 and TRBJ2-3; 7 bases are shared with TRBD1. This CDR3 is 17 amino acids long. Germline V gives CDR1 SGHTA, CDR2 FQGNSA. V shed 1 base, J shed 0 bases, and the junction held 7 bases outside the gene matches. The CDR3 loop reads CASSLGLSGQSTDTQYF. In nucleotides, the CDR3 is TGTGCCAGCAGCTTAGGCCTCTCGGGACAGAGCACAGATACGCAGTATTTT.

This clonotype was observed many times. This chain joins TRBV7-6 and TRBJ2-3; TRBD2 matches 7 bases. Germline V lookup: CDR1 SGHVS, CDR2 FNYEAQ. The CDR3 spans 16 residues. V dropped 3 bases and J dropped 1; count of bases not matched to a gene: 7. CDR3 in DNA: TGTGCCAGCAGCTTTGTTGCTCTAGCGGGCACAGATACGCAGTATTTT. Its protein product is CASSFVALAGTDTQYF.

V and J are TRBV20-1 and TRBJ1-1, with TRBD1 as a possible D gene (6 bases). V lost 0 bases to trimming and J lost 3 bases, with 14 bases between them. The CDR3 runs 15 residues. CDR1 and CDR2 (germline): DFQATT, SNEGSKA (reference sequence). The CDR3 DNA reads TGCAGTGCTAGAGAAATCACAGGGAGGGACACTGAAGCTTTCTTT. Translation: CSAREITGRDTEAFF.

This clonotype has ten or more counts. The chain uses TRBV7-3 and TRBJ2-3, with a weak D call TRBD2 (6 bases). Germline assignment: CDR1 SGHTA and CDR2 FQGTGA. V gave up 5 bases and J gave up 3 bases, with 21 bases separating them. The CDR3 extends over 17 amino acids. The CDR3 nucleotides read TGTGCCAGCAGCCCTTCGGATAGCGGCTCTTTAACAGATACGCAGTATTTT. Translation gives CASSPSDSGSLTDTQYF. Variable domain in full (rest from reference TRBV7-3 and TRBJ2-3): GAGVSQTPSNKVTEKGKYVELRCDPISGHTALYWYRQSLGQGPEFLIYFQGTGAADDSGLPNDRFFAVRPEGSVSTLKIQRTERGDSAVYLCASSPSDSGSLTDTQYFGPGTRLTVL.

The chain uses TRBV7-6 and TRBJ1-2; TRBD1 matches at 11 bases. The germline CDR1 and CDR2 sequences are SGHVS and FNYEAQ. The J segment lost 10 bases and the V segment lost 4 bases, leaving 5 bases of the junction unmatched. The CDR3 covers 13 residues. The CDR3 spells CASSSGQGDDYTF. For the CDR3, the DNA is TGTGCCAGCAGCTCGGGACAGGGGGATGACTACACCTTC.

This clonotype was picked up a small number of times. V gene TRBV6-2 or TRBV6-3 combines with J gene TRBJ2-1, with D unresolved. The CDR3 has 13 residues. Germline CDR1 is MNHEY and CDR2 is SVGEGT. The V end was cut by 2 bases, the J end by 5 bases, with 7 bases between. CDR3 sequence reads: CASSYAFHNEQFF. The CDR3 coding sequence is TGTGCCAGCAGTTACGCCTTCCACAATGAGCAGTTCTTC.

This clonotype was detected once. The chain joins TRBV2 to TRBJ2-1; 9 nucleotides match TRBD1. The CDR3 consists of 15 residues. The germline CDR1 and CDR2 sequences are SNHLY and FYNNEI. Trimming at V came to 7 bases and at J to 6 bases, leaving 10 bases not matched to a gene. CDR3 protein: CASIGTGTEPNEQFF. The CDR3 nucleotides read TGTGCCAGCATCGGGACAGGGACTGAGCCCAATGAGCAGTTCTTC.

This clonotype appeared a few times. This chain uses TRBV20-1 with TRBJ2-7, with 8 bases aligning to TRBD2. Germline trimming cut 4 bases from V and 2 bases from J; bases unmatched to any gene: 4. CDR3 size: 13 residues. CDR1 and CDR2 from the germline V gene are DFQATT and SNEGSKA (reference sequence). CDR3 bases: TGCAGTGCTACGAGCGGGAGCCCCTACGAGCAGTACGTC. This encodes CSATSGSPYEQYV.

Of note for this clonotype: A much larger clonotype is one base distant, so this may be a read error. As DNA, the CDR3 is TGTACCAGCAGTTCCAAGGCCTCTGGGGCCAACGTCCTGACTTTC. Amino acid sequence: CTSSSKASGANVLTF. The chain joins TRBV6-2 or TRBV6-3 to TRBJ2-6; the D is unclear. The V gene's germline CDR1 is MNHEY and CDR2 SVGEGT. This CDR3 contains 15 residues.

This clonotype was seen ten or more times. The rearrangement links TRBV28 to TRBJ2-6; D is uncertain. Trimming left V 5 bases short and J 0 bases short, with 14 bases between. In germline, CDR1 is MDHEN, CDR2 SYDVKM. The CDR3 sequence is 17 residues long. CDR3: CASSLTLVGSGANVLTF. CDR3 DNA: TGTGCCAGCAGTCTCACCCTGGTTGGCTCTGGGGCCAACGTCCTGACTTTC. The full variable domain, completed using reference TRBV28 and TRBJ2-6, is DVKVTQSSRYLVKRTGEKVFLECVQDMDHENMFWYRQDPGLGLRLIYFSYDVKMKEKGDIPEGYSVSREKKERFSLILESASTNQTSMYLCASSLTLVGSGANVLTFGAGSRLTVL.

The rearrangement uses TRBV7-6 and TRBJ2-7, with unresolved D. This CDR3 has 14 residues. Trimming pared 6 bases from V and 5 bases from J, leaving 17 bases between. CDR1 SGHVS and CDR2 FNYEAQ come from the germline V gene. CDR3 region: CASSPLLIGDEQYF. CDR3 bases: TGTGCCAGCAGTCCTCTGTTGATTGGGGACGAGCAGTACTTC.

This chain joins TRBV20-1 and TRBJ2-2, with D possibly matching TRBD2 (7 bases). CDR1 is DFQATT, CDR2 SNEGSKA, per germline (reference sequence). The CDR3 loop spans 16 amino acids. Trimming left V 3 bases short and J 4 bases short, with 18 bases between. Here the CDR3 DNA reads TGCAGTGCTAGGACATGGGAGGGGGGGCTCACCGGGGAGCTGTTTTTT. Translation gives CSARTWEGGLTGELFF.

There are a few counts of this clonotype. The rearrangement uses TRBV4-1 and TRBJ1-2, with D maybe TRBD1 (5 bases). The germline CDR1 and CDR2 sequences are MGHRA and YSYEKL. V was shortened by 3 bases and J by 2 bases, with 7 bases between the two germline ends. The CDR3 sequence is 13 residues long. The CDR3 nucleotides read TGCGCCAGCAGCCACCCAGGGAACTATGGCTACACCTTC. This codes for CASSHPGNYGYTF.